These T cell receptor beta chains were read from a single sample in a study of blood T cell repertoires in COVID-19. TCRdb's copy holds only in-frame clones and misses some; the assay was immunoSEQ multiplex PCR. The repertoire holds about 80,000 clones, with approximately 82% as singletons. Sequenced sample: peripheral blood. Receptor source: a human donor in a cohort sampled during active COVID-19. Both conserved end residues are part of each CDR3. Each record gives: clone size, D gene, J gene, V gene, CDR3 protein, CDR3 DNA. The D gene is left open where the match is weak. A row's size may be missing; if present it is once, few, many or a size class.

abundance: NA; d_gene: NA; j_gene: TRBJ1-2; v_gene: TRBV21-1; CDR3aa: CASSPPRGTYGYTF; CDR3nt: TGTGCCAGCAGTCCCCCGCGCGGGACCTATGGCTACACCTTC
abundance: few; d_gene: TRBD1; j_gene: TRBJ1-3; v_gene: TRBV7-7; CDR3aa: CASSPHVGDRLRNSGNTIYF; CDR3nt: TGTGCCAGCAGCCCCCACGTTGGGGACAGGCTTAGAAACTCTGGAAACACCATATATTTT
abundance: NA; d_gene: NA; j_gene: TRBJ2-3; v_gene: TRBV4-1; CDR3aa: CASRPGTSTDTQYF; CDR3nt: TGCGCCAGCAGACCCGGGACTAGCACAGATACGCAGTATTTT
abundance: NA; d_gene: TRBD2; j_gene: TRBJ2-5; v_gene: TRBV4-2; CDR3aa: CASSQVAGGGETQYF; CDR3nt: TGTGCCAGCAGCCAAGTAGCGGGGGGCGGGGAGACCCAGTACTTC
abundance: NA; d_gene: TRBD2; j_gene: TRBJ2-1; v_gene: TRBV3-1/TRBV3-2; CDR3aa: CASSQTSGVRNEQFF; CDR3nt: TGTGCCAGCAGCCAGACTAGCGGGGTCCGCAATGAGCAGTTCTTC
abundance: once; d_gene: TRBD2; j_gene: TRBJ2-1; v_gene: TRBV7-9; CDR3aa: CASSLPRGTYNEQFF; CDR3nt: TGTGCCAGCAGCTTACCGCGGGGGACCTACAATGAGCAGTTCTTC
abundance: few; d_gene: NA; j_gene: TRBJ1-5; v_gene: TRBV30; CDR3aa: CAWSAGSNQPQHF; CDR3nt: TGTGCCTGGAGCGCCGGGAGCAATCAGCCCCAGCATTTT
abundance: NA; d_gene: TRBD1; j_gene: TRBJ2-3; v_gene: TRBV2; CDR3aa: CASSGGTGVTDTQYF; CDR3nt: TGTGCCAGCAGTGGGGGGACAGGAGTCACAGATACGCAGTATTTT
abundance: NA; d_gene: NA; j_gene: TRBJ2-7; v_gene: TRBV29-1; CDR3aa: CSVGGPLSYEQYF; CDR3nt: TGCAGCGTTGGAGGGCCCCTGTCCTACGAGCAGTACTTC
abundance: NA; d_gene: TRBD2; j_gene: TRBJ2-3; v_gene: TRBV30; CDR3aa: CAWSLAGGTDTQYF; CDR3nt: TGTGCCTGGAGCTTGGCGGGAGGCACAGATACGCAGTATTTT
abundance: NA; d_gene: TRBD2; j_gene: TRBJ2-2; v_gene: TRBV11-3; CDR3aa: CASGPGLAGIGELFF; CDR3nt: TGTGCCAGCGGGCCGGGACTAGCGGGAATCGGGGAGCTGTTTTTT
abundance: NA; d_gene: TRBD1; j_gene: TRBJ2-2; v_gene: TRBV5-6; CDR3aa: CASSWSGGSGTGELFF; CDR3nt: TGTGCCAGCAGCTGGTCAGGGGGCAGTGGAACCGGGGAGCTGTTTTTT
abundance: NA; d_gene: TRBD1; j_gene: TRBJ2-5; v_gene: TRBV28; CDR3aa: CASRLGTGGNQETQYF; CDR3nt: TGTGCCAGCAGACTGGGGACAGGGGGCAACCAAGAGACCCAGTACTTC
abundance: NA; d_gene: TRBD1; j_gene: TRBJ1-4; v_gene: TRBV7-9; CDR3aa: CASSLRSGLLRGTNEKLFF; CDR3nt: TGTGCCAGCAGCCTACGCTCGGGACTCCTCAGGGGGACTAATGAAAAACTGTTTTTT
abundance: NA; d_gene: NA; j_gene: TRBJ1-2; v_gene: TRBV19; CDR3aa: CASSIREGAGYTF; CDR3nt: TGTGCCAGTAGTATCCGGGAGGGAGCAGGCTACACCTTC
abundance: NA; d_gene: NA; j_gene: TRBJ2-7; v_gene: TRBV20-1; CDR3aa: CSSHRAYEQYF; CDR3nt: TGCAGTTCCCACAGGGCCTACGAGCAGTACTTC
abundance: NA; d_gene: NA; j_gene: TRBJ1-2; v_gene: TRBV12-3/TRBV12-4; CDR3aa: CASSPDRRSGYTF; CDR3nt: TGTGCCAGCAGCCCTGACAGGAGAAGTGGCTACACCTTC
abundance: NA; d_gene: TRBD1; j_gene: TRBJ2-7; v_gene: TRBV30; CDR3aa: CACPGQSTYEQYF; CDR3nt: TGTGCCTGCCCGGGACAGAGCACCTACGAGCAGTACTTC
abundance: NA; d_gene: TRBD1; j_gene: TRBJ2-7; v_gene: TRBV9; CDR3aa: CASSQSLNRDSPLGQYF; CDR3nt: TGTGCCAGCAGCCAGTCTTTGAACCGGGACAGCCCCCTGGGGCAGTACTTC
abundance: NA; d_gene: TRBD1; j_gene: TRBJ1-5; v_gene: TRBV27; CDR3aa: CASSPGQGNQPQHF; CDR3nt: TGTGCCAGCAGTCCCGGACAGGGGAATCAGCCCCAGCATTTT
abundance: once; d_gene: TRBD2; j_gene: TRBJ2-1; v_gene: TRBV5-1; CDR3aa: CASRSGTSSYNEQFF; CDR3nt: TGCGCCAGCAGATCTGGGACTAGCTCCTACAATGAGCAGTTCTTC
abundance: few; d_gene: TRBD1; j_gene: TRBJ1-2; v_gene: TRBV6-5; CDR3aa: CASRYQTGSYGYTF; CDR3nt: TGTGCCAGCAGATACCAGACAGGGTCCTATGGCTACACCTTC
abundance: few; d_gene: NA; j_gene: TRBJ2-2; v_gene: TRBV19; CDR3aa: CASTGFQGTGELFF; CDR3nt: TGTGCCAGTACAGGGTTCCAGGGGACCGGGGAGCTGTTTTTT
abundance: NA; d_gene: TRBD1; j_gene: TRBJ1-1; v_gene: TRBV11-2; CDR3aa: CASSLAGGSTEAFF; CDR3nt: TGTGCCAGCAGCTTAGCAGGGGGGTCCACTGAAGCTTTCTTT
abundance: NA; d_gene: TRBD1; j_gene: TRBJ2-2; v_gene: TRBV9; CDR3aa: CASSVGTVQGELFF; CDR3nt: TGTGCCAGCAGCGTCGGGACAGTCCAAGGGGAGCTGTTTTTT
abundance: NA; d_gene: TRBD1; j_gene: TRBJ2-1; v_gene: TRBV24-1; CDR3aa: CATSTPRTGNEQFF; CDR3nt: TGTGCCACCAGTACCCCTCGGACAGGCAATGAGCAGTTCTTC
abundance: NA; d_gene: NA; j_gene: TRBJ1-2; v_gene: TRBV3-1/TRBV3-2; CDR3aa: CASSQIQNYGYTF; CDR3nt: TGTGCCAGCAGCCAAATACAGAACTATGGCTACACCTTC
abundance: NA; d_gene: TRBD1; j_gene: TRBJ1-6; v_gene: TRBV5-5; CDR3aa: CASSLGGQAGGWALHF; CDR3nt: TGTGCCAGCAGCTTGGGAGGACAGGCCGGGGGATGGGCCCTCCACTTT
abundance: NA; d_gene: TRBD1; j_gene: TRBJ2-3; v_gene: TRBV25-1; CDR3aa: CASSTGGARLGTQYF; CDR3nt: TGTGCCAGCTCGACAGGGGGCGCGAGGTTAGGTACGCAGTATTTT
abundance: once; d_gene: NA; j_gene: TRBJ1-2; v_gene: TRBV3-1/TRBV3-2; CDR3aa: CASSQDRGARDGYTF; CDR3nt: TGTGCCAGCAGCCAAGATCGGGGGGCGCGAGATGGCTACACCTTC
abundance: NA; d_gene: NA; j_gene: TRBJ1-5; v_gene: TRBV4-1; CDR3aa: CASSTEVDQPQHF; CDR3nt: TGCGCCAGCAGCACCGAGGTGGATCAGCCCCAGCATTTT
abundance: NA; d_gene: NA; j_gene: TRBJ2-1; v_gene: TRBV11-3; CDR3aa: CASSLDNAREQFF; CDR3nt: TGTGCCAGCAGCTTAGATAACGCCAGGGAGCAGTTCTTC
abundance: NA; d_gene: NA; j_gene: TRBJ1-6; v_gene: TRBV3-1/TRBV3-2; CDR3aa: CASSPLGGPQSPLHF; CDR3nt: TGTGCCAGCAGCCCTTTGGGAGGGCCCCAATCACCCCTCCACTTT
abundance: NA; d_gene: NA; j_gene: TRBJ1-1; v_gene: TRBV11-2; CDR3aa: CASSLEWRFTEAFF; CDR3nt: TGTGCCAGCAGCTTAGAGTGGCGGTTCACTGAAGCTTTCTTT
abundance: NA; d_gene: NA; j_gene: TRBJ1-2; v_gene: TRBV2; CDR3aa: CASSGDSSAYGYTF; CDR3nt: TGTGCCAGCAGTGGAGACTCCTCAGCCTATGGCTACACCTTC
abundance: NA; d_gene: TRBD2; j_gene: TRBJ2-7; v_gene: TRBV7-9; CDR3aa: CASSISGGLNEQYF; CDR3nt: TGTGCCAGCAGCATTAGCGGGGGTTTGAACGAGCAGTACTTC
abundance: many; d_gene: TRBD1; j_gene: TRBJ2-2; v_gene: TRBV2; CDR3aa: CASSGQGRNTGELFF; CDR3nt: TGTGCCAGCAGTGGACAGGGACGGAACACCGGGGAGCTGTTTTTT
abundance: NA; d_gene: NA; j_gene: TRBJ1-2; v_gene: TRBV12-3/TRBV12-4; CDR3aa: CASSPRRTGGYTF; CDR3nt: TGTGCCAGCAGTCCTCGAAGAACGGGTGGCTACACCTTC
abundance: NA; d_gene: NA; j_gene: TRBJ2-7; v_gene: TRBV30; CDR3aa: CAWSVGDYEQYF; CDR3nt: TGTGCCTGGAGTGTAGGGGACTACGAGCAGTACTTC
abundance: NA; d_gene: NA; j_gene: TRBJ2-2; v_gene: TRBV5-1; CDR3aa: CASSSSWGGGELFF; CDR3nt: TGCGCCAGCAGCTCTAGTTGGGGCGGCGGGGAGCTGTTTTTT
abundance: NA; d_gene: TRBD1; j_gene: TRBJ1-3; v_gene: TRBV29-1; CDR3aa: CSTKGQGSGNTIYF; CDR3nt: TGCAGCACCAAGGGACAGGGCTCTGGAAACACCATATATTTT
abundance: NA; d_gene: NA; j_gene: TRBJ2-1; v_gene: TRBV18; CDR3aa: CASSPPTGANINEQFF; CDR3nt: TGTGCCAGCTCACCCCCGACTGGGGCAAACATCAATGAGCAGTTCTTC
abundance: few; d_gene: TRBD1; j_gene: TRBJ1-2; v_gene: TRBV7-2; CDR3aa: CASSLGTGGFYTF; CDR3nt: TGTGCCAGCAGCTTAGGGACAGGGGGCTTCTACACCTTC
abundance: NA; d_gene: NA; j_gene: TRBJ2-5; v_gene: TRBV13; CDR3aa: CASSDSGDQETQYF; CDR3nt: TGTGCCAGCAGCGATTCAGGGGACCAAGAGACCCAGTACTTC